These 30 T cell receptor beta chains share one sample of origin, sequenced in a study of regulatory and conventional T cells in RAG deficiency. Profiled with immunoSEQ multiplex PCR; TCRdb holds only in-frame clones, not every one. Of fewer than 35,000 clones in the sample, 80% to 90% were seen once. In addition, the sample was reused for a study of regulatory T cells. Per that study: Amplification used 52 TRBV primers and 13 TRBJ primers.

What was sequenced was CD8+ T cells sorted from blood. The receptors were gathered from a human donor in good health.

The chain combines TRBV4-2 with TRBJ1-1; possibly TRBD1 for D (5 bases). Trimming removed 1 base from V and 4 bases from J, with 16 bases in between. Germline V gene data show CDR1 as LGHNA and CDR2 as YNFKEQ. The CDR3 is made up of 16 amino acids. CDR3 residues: CASSQGVGGEGTEAFF. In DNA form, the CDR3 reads TGTGCCAGCAGCCAAGGGGTGGGGGGAGAGGGCACTGAAGCTTTCTTT.

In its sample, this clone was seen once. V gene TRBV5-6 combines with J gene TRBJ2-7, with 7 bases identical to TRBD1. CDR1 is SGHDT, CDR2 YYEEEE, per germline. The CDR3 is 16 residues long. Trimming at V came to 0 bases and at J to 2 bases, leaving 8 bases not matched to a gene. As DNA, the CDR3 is TGTGCCAGCAGCTTGGGGGGGACAGTAGGGACCTACGAGCAGTACTTC. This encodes CASSLGGTVGTYEQYF.

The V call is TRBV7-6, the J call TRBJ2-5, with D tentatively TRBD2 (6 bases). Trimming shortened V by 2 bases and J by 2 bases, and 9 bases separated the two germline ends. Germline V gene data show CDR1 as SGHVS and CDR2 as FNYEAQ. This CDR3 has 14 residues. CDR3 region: CASSLRRGQETQYF. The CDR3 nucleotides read TGTGCCAGCAGCTTACGCCGGGGGCAAGAGACCCAGTACTTC.

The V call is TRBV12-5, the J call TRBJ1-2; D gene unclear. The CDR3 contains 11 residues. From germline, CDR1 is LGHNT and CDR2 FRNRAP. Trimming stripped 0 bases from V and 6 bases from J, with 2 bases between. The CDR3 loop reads CASGLVHGYTF. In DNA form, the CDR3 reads TGTGCTAGTGGTTTGGTACATGGCTACACCTTC.

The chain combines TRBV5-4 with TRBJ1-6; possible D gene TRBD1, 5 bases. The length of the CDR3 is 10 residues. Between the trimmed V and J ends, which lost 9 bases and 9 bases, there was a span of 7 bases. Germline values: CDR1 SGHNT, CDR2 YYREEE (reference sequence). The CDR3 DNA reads TGTGCCACCCAGGGTTCACCCCTCCACTTT. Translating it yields CATQGSPLHF.

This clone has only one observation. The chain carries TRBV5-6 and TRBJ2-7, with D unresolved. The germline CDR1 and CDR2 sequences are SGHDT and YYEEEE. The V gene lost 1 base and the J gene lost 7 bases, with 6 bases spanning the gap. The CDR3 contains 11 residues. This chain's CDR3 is CASSLSLEQYF. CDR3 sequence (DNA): TGTGCCAGCAGCTTGTCTCTGGAGCAGTACTTC.

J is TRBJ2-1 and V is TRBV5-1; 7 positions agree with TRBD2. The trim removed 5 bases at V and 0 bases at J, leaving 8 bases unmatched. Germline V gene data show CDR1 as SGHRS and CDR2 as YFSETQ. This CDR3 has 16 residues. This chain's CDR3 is CASSTGEGGSYNEQFF. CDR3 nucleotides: TGCGCCAGCAGTACGGGGGAGGGTGGCTCCTACAATGAGCAGTTCTTC.

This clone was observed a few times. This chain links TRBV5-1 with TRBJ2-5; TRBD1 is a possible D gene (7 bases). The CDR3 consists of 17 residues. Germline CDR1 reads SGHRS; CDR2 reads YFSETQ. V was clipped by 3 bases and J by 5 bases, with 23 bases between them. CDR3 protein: CASSSLQGGGPWETQYF. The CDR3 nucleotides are TGCGCCAGCAGCTCACTCCAGGGGGGAGGTCCTTGGGAGACCCAGTACTTC.

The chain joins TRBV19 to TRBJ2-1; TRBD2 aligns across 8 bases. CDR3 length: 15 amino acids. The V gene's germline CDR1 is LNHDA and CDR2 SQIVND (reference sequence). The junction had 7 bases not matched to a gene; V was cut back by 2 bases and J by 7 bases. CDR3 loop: CASSISPGGLNEQFF. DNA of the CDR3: TGTGCCAGTAGTATATCCCCGGGGGGGCTGAATGAGCAGTTCTTC.

CDR3 sequence (DNA): TGTGCCAGCAGCTCTACCCAGACTCATCAGCCCCAGCATTTT. Its protein is CASSSTQTHQPQHF. The V call is TRBV2, the J call TRBJ1-5, with no clear D. V shed 6 bases and J shed 5 bases, with 14 bases lying between them. This CDR3 has 14 amino acids. Germline V gene sequence: CDR1 SNHLY, CDR2 FYNNEI.

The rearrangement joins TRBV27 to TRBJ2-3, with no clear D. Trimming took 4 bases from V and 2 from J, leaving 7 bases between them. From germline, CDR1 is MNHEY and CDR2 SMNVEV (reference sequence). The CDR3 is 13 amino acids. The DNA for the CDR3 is TGTGCCAGCAGTTCGACCCTCACAGATACGCAGTATTTT. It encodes CASSSTLTDTQYF.

DNA of the CDR3: TGCGCCAGCTCGGTAGGGCCAGAGACAGATACGCAGTATTTT. Its translation: CASSVGPETDTQYF. This chain links TRBV10-2 with TRBJ2-3; unclear D gene. With 8 bases removed from V and 3 bases from J, the gap between germline ends came to 15 bases. The CDR3 spans 14 residues. The germline V gene has CDR1 WSHSY and CDR2 SAAADI.

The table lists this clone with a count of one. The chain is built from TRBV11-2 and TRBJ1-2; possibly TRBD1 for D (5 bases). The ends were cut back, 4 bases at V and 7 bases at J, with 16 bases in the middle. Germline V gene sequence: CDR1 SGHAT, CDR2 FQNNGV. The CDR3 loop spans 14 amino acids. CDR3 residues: CASSWDDGVGGYTF. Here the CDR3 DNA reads TGTGCCAGCAGCTGGGACGACGGGGTGGGTGGCTACACCTTC.

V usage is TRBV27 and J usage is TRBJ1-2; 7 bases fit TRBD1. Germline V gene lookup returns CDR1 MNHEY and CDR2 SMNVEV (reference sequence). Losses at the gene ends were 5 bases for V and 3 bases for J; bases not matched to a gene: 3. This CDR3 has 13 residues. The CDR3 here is CASSMGTDYGYTF. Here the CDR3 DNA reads TGTGCCAGCAGTATGGGGACAGACTATGGCTACACCTTC.

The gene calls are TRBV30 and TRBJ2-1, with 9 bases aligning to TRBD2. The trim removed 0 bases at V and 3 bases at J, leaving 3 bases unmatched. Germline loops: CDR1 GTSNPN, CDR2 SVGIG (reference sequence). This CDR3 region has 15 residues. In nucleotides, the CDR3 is TGTGCCTGGAGTGTAGGGACTAGCAGCTACAATGAGCAGTTCTTC. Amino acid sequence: CAWSVGTSSYNEQFF. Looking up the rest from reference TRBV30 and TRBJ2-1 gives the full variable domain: SQTIHQWPATLVQPVGSPLSLECTVEGTSNPNLYWYRQAAGRGLQLLFYSVGIGQISSEVPQNLSASRPQDRQFILSSKKLLLSDSGFYLCAWSVGTSSYNEQFFGPGTRLTVL.

The CDR3 DNA reads TGTGCCAGTAGTTACAGGGTGGACGAGCAGTACTTC. It yields the protein CASSYRVDEQYF. The chain carries TRBV19 and TRBJ2-7, with a tentative D call TRBD1 (6 bases). This CDR3 is built from 12 residues. V was shortened by 5 bases and J by 5 bases, with 10 bases between the two germline ends. Germline lookup yields CDR1 LNHDA and CDR2 SQIVND (reference sequence).

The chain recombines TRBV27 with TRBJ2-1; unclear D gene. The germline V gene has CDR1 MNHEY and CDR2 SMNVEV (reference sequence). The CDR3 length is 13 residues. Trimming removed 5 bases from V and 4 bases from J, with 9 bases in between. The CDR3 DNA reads TGTGCCAGCAGTGAAAGATCATACAATGAGCAGTTCTTC. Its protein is CASSERSYNEQFF.

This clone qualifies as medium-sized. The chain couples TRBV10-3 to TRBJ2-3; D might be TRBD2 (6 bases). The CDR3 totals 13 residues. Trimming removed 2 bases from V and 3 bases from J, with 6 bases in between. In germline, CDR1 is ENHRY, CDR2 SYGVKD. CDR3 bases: TGTGCCATCAGTGAGCGGGAGACAGATACGCAGTATTTT. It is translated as CAISERETDTQYF.

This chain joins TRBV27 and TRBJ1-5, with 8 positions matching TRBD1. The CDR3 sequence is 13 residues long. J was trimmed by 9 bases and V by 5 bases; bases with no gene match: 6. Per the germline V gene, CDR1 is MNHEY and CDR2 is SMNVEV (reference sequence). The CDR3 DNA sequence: TGTGCCAGCAGTACCAAACAGGGGGGGCCCCAGCATTTT. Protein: CASSTKQGGPQHF.

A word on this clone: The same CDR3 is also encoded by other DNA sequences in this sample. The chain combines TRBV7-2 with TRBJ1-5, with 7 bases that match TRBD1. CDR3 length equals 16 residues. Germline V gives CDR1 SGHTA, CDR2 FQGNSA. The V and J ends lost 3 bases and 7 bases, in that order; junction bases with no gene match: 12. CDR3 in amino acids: CASSFTDRVISQPQHF. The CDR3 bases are TGTGCCAGCAGCTTTACTGACAGGGTAATATCCCAGCCCCAGCATTTT.

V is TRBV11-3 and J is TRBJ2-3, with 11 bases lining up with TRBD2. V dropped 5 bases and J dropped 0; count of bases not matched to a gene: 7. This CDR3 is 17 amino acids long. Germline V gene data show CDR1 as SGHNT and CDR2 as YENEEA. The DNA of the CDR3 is TGTGCCAGCAGCGGAAGACTAGCGGGGTCTAGCACAGATACGCAGTATTTT. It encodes CASSGRLAGSSTDTQYF.

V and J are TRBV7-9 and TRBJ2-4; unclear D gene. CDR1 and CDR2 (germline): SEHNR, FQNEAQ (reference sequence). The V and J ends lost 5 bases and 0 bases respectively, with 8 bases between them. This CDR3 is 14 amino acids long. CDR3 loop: CASSQELAKNIQYF. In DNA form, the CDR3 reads TGTGCCAGCAGCCAGGAGCTAGCCAAAAACATTCAGTACTTC. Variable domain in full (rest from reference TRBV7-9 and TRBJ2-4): DTGVSQNPRHKITKRGQNVTFRCDPISEHNRLYWYRQTLGQGPEFLTYFQNEAQLEKSRLLSDRFSAERPKGSFSTLEIQRTEQGDSAMYLCASSQELAKNIQYFGAGTRLSVL.

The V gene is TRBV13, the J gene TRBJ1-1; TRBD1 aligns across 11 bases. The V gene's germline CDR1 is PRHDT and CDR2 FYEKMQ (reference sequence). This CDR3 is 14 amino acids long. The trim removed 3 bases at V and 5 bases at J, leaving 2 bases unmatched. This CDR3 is CASSFGTGGTEAFF. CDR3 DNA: TGTGCCAGCAGCTTTGGGACAGGGGGAACTGAAGCTTTCTTT. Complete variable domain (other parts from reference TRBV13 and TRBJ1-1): AAGVIQSPRHLIKEKRETATLKCYPIPRHDTVYWYQQGPGQDPQFLISFYEKMQSDKGSIPDRFSAQQFSDYHSELNMSSLELGDSALYFCASSFGTGGTEAFFGQGTRLTVV.

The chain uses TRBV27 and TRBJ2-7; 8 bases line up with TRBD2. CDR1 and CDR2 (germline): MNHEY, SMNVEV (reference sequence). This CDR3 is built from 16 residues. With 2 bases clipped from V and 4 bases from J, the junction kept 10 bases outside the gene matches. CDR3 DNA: TGTGCCAGCAGTTTAGGGGCAAGCGGGAGCGGTTACGAGCAGTACTTC. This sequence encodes CASSLGASGSGYEQYF.

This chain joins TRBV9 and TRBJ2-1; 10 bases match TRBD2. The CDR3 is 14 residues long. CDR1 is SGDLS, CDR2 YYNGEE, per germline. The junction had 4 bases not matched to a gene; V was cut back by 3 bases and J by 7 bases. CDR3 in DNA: TGTGCCAGCAGCGGGAGCGGGAGGGGAAATGAGCAGTTCTTC. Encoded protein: CASSGSGRGNEQFF.

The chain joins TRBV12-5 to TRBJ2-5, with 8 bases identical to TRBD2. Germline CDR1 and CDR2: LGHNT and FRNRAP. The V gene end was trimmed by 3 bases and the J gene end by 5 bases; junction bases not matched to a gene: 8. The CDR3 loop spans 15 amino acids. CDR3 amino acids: CASGFSAGVLETQYF. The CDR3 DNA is TGTGCTAGTGGTTTCTCAGCGGGAGTGCTGGAGACCCAGTACTTC.

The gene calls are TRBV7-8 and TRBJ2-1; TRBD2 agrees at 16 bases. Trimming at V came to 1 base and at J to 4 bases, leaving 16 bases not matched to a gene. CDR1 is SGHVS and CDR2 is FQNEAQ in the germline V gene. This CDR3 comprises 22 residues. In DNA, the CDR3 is TGTGCCAGCAGCTTAGAGGTCCCCGGGACTAGCGGGAGGGCCGATTATTACAATGAGCAGTTCTTC. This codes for CASSLEVPGTSGRADYYNEQFF.

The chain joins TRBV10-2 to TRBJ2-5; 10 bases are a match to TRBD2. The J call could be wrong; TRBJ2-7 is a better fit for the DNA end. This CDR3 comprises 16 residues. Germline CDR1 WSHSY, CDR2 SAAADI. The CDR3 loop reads CASRGASGSVMDEQYF. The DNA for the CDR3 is TGCGCCAGCAGGGGGGCTAGCGGGAGTGTAATGGACGAGCAGTACTTC.

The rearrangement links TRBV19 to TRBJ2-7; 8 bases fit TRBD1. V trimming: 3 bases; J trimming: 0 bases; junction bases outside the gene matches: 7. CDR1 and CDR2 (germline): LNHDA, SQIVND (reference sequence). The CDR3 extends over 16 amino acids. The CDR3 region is CASSMGLTGDSYEQYF. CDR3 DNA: TGTGCCAGTAGTATGGGCTTGACAGGGGACTCCTACGAGCAGTACTTC.

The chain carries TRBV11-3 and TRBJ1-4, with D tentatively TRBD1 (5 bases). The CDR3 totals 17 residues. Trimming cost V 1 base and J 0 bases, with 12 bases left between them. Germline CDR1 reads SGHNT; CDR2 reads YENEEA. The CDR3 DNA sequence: TGTGCCAGCAGCTTAGCGCCCGGGGGTGCAACTAATGAAAAACTGTTTTTT. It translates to CASSLAPGGATNEKLFF.